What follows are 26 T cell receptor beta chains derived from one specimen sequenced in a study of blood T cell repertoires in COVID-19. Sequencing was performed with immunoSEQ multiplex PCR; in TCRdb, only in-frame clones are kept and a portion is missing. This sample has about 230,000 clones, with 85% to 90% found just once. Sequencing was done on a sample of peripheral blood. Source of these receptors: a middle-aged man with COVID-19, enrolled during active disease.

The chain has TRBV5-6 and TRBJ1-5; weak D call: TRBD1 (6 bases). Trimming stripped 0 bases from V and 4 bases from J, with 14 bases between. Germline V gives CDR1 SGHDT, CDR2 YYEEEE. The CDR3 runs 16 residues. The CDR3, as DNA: TGTGCCAGCAGCTTGGACGGCCAGACAGGTAATCAGCCCCAGCATTTT. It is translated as CASSLDGQTGNQPQHF.

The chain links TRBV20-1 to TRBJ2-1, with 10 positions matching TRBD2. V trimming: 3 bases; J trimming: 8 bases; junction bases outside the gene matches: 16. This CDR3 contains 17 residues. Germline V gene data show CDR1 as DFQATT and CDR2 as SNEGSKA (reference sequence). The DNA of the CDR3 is TGCAGTGCTAGTGGCGAAGCTAGCGGGGGCCCTTTGCATGAGCAGTTCTTC. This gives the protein CSASGEASGGPLHEQFF.

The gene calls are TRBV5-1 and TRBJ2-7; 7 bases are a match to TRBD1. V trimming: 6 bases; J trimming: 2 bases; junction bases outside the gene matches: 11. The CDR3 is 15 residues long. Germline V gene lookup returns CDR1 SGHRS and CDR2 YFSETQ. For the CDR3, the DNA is TGCGCCAGCACCTATTGGCCGGGACAGACCTACGAGCAGTACTTC. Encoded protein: CASTYWPGQTYEQYF.

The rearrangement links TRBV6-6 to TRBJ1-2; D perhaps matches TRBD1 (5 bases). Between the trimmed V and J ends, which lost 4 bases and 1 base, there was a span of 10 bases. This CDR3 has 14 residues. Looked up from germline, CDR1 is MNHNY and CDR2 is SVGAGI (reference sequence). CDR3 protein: CASSWDSSNYGYTF. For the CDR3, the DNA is TGTGCCAGCAGTTGGGACTCAAGTAACTATGGCTACACCTTC.

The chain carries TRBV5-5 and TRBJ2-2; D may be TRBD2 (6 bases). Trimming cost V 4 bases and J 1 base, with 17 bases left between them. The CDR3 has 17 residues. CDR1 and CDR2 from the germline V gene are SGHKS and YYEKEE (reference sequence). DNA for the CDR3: TGTGCCAGCAGCCAGGTTCATTGGCGGGGGAACACCGGGGAGCTGTTTTTT. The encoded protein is CASSQVHWRGNTGELFF. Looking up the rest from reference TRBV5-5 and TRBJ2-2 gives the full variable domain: DAGVTQSPTHLIKTRGQQVTLRCSPISGHKSVSWYQQVLGQGPQFIFQYYEKEERGRGNFPDRFSARQFPNYSSELNVNALLLGDSALYLCASSQVHWRGNTGELFFGEGSRLTVL.

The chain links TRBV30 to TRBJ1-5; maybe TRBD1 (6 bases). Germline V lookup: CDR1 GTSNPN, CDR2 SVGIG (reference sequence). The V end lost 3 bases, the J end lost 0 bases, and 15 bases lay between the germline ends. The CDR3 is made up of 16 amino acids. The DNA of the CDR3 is TGTGCCTGGAGGCTGGGAGGGGGGGATAGCAATCAGCCCCAGCATTTT. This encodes CAWRLGGGDSNQPQHF.

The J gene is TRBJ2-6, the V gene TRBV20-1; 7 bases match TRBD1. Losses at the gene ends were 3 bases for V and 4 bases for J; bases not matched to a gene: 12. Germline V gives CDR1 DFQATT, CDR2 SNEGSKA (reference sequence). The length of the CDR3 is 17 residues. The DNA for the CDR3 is TGCAGTGCTAGTACCGGGACAGCCACCTTCGGGGCCAACGTCCTGACTTTC. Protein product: CSASTGTATFGANVLTF.

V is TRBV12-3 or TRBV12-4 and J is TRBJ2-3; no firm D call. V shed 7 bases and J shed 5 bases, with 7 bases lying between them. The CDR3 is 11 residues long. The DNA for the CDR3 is TGTGCCAGCACCCCTAGAGATACGCAGTATTTT. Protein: CASTPRDTQYF.

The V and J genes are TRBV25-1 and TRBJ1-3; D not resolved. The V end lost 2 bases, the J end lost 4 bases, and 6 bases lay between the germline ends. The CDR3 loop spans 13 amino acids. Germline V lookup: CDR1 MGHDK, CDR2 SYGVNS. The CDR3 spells CASSEIGGNTIYF. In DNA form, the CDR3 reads TGTGCCAGCAGTGAAATCGGGGGAAACACCATATATTTT.

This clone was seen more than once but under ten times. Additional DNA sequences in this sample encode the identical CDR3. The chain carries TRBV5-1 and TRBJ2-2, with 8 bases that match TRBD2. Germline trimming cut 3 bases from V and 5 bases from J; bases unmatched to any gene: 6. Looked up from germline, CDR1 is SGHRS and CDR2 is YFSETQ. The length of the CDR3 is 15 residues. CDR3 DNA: TGCGCCAGCAGCTACCCCCGGGAGGGTACCGGGGAGCTGTTTTTT. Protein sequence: CASSYPREGTGELFF.

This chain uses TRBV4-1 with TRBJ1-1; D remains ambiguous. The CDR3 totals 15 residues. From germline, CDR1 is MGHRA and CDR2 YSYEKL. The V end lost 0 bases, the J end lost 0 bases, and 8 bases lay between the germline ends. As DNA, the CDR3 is TGCGCCAGCAGCCAAGAGGAGCGAATGAACACTGAAGCTTTCTTT. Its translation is CASSQEERMNTEAFF.

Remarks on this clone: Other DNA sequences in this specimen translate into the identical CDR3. CDR3 DNA: TGTGCCAGCAGCCTGGGGACAGGTGGGTCCTACAATGAGCAGTTCTTC. The encoded protein is CASSLGTGGSYNEQFF. The chain uses TRBV2 and TRBJ2-1; TRBD1 aligns across 8 bases. After removal of 6 bases from V and 1 base from J, the junction contained 8 bases not matched to a gene. CDR1 is SNHLY, CDR2 FYNNEI, per germline. CDR3 length: 16 residues.

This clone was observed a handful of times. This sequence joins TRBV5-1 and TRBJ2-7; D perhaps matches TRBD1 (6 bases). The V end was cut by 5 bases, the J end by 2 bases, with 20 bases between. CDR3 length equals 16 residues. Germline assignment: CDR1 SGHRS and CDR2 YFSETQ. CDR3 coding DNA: TGCGCCAGCAGGAGATTCGGACAGACCAAAACCTACGAGCAGTACTTC. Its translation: CASRRFGQTKTYEQYF.

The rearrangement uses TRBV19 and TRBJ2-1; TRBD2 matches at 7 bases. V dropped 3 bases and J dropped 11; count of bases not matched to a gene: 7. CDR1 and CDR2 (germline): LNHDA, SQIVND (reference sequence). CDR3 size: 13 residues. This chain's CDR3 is CASSMGEGTKQFF. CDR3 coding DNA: TGTGCCAGTAGTATGGGGGAGGGGACTAAGCAGTTCTTC.

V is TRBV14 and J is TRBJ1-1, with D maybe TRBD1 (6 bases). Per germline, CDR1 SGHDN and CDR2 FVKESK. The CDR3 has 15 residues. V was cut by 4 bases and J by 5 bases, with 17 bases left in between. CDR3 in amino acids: CASSPRTIGQTEAFF. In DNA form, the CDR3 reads TGTGCCAGCAGCCCTCGTACCATAGGACAGACTGAAGCTTTCTTT.

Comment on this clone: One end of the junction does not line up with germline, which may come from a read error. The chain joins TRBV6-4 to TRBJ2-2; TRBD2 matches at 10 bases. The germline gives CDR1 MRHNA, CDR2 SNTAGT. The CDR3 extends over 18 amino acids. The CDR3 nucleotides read TGTGCCCGCAGTGCGAATGCAGCGGGGGGGCAGAACACCGGGGAGCTGTTTTTT. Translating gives CARSANAAGGQNTGELFF.

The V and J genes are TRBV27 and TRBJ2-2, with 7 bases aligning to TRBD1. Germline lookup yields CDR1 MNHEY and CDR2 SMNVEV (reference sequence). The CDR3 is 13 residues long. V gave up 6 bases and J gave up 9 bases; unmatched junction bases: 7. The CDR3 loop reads CASRQQGRRELFF. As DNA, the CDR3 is TGTGCCAGCAGACAACAGGGGCGCCGGGAGCTGTTTTTT.

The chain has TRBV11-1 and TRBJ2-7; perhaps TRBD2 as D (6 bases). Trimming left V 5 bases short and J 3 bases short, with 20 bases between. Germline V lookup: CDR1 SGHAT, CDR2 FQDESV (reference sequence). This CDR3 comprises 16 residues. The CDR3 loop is CASSAFGDSLFYEQYF. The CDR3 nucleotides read TGTGCCAGCAGCGCCTTTGGGGACTCGCTCTTCTACGAGCAGTACTTC.

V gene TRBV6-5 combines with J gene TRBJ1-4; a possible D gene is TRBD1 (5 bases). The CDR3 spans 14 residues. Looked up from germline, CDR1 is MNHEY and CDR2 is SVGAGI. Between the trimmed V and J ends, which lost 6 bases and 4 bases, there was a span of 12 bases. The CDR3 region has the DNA TGTGCCAGCAGCCTTCAGGGCTTTAATGAAAAACTGTTTTTT. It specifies CASSLQGFNEKLFF.

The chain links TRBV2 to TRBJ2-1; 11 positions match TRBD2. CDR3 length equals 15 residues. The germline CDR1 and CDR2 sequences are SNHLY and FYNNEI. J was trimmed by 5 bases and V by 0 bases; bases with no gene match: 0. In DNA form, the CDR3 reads TGTGCCAGCAGTGAAGCGGGACTAGCGGACAATGAGCAGTTCTTC. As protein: CASSEAGLADNEQFF.

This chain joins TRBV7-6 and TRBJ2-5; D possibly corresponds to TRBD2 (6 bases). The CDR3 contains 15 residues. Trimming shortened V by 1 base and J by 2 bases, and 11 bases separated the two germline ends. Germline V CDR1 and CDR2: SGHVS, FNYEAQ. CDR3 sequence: CASSLVAGRQETQYF. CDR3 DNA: TGTGCCAGCAGCTTAGTCGCAGGGAGGCAAGAGACCCAGTACTTC.

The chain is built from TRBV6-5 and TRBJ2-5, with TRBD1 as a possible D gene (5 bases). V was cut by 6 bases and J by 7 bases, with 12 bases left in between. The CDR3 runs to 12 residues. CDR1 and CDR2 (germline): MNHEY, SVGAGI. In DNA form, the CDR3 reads TGTGCCAGCAGCCCAACAGGCGGGACCCAGTACTTC. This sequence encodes CASSPTGGTQYF.

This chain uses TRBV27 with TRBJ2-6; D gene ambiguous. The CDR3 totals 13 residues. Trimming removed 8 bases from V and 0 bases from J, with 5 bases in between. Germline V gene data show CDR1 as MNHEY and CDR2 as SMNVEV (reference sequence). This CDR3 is CASQYSGANVLTF. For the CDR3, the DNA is TGTGCCAGCCAGTACTCTGGGGCCAACGTCCTGACTTTC.

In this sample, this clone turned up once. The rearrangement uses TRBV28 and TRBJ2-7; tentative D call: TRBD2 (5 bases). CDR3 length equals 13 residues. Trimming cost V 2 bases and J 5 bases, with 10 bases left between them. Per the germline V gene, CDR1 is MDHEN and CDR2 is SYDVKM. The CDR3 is CASSLEGLHEQYF. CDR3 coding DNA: TGTGCCAGCAGTTTAGAGGGCCTCCACGAGCAGTACTTC.

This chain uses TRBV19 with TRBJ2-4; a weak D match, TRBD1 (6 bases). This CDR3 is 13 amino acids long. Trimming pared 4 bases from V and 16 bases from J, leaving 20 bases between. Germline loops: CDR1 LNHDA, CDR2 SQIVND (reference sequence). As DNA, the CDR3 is TGTGCCAGTAGTACCGAGCCACCGGGACATCTCTACTTC. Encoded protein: CASSTEPPGHLYF. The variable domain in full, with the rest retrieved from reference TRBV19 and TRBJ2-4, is DGGITQSPKYLFRKEGQNVTLSCEQNLNHDAMYWYRQDPGQGLRLIYYSQIVNDFQKGDIAEGYSVSREKKESFPLTVTSAQKNPTAFYLCASSTEPPGHLYFGAGTRLSVL.

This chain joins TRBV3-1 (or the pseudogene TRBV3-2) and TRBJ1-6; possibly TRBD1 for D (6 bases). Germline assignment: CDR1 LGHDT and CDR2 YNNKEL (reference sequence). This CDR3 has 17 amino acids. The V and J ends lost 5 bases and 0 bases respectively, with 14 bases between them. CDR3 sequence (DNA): TGTGCCAGCAGCTCAACAGGGTTCAGCTCCTATAATTCACCCCTCCACTTT. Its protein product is CASSSTGFSSYNSPLHF.